This TCR beta chain originates from a study of blood T cell repertoires in COVID-19. Looking at the study overall: Whether acute or convalescent, the COVID-19 samples came from the United States, Italy and Spain. The cDNA or gDNA used as material had been derived from T cells, B-cell-depleted T cells, or PBMCs.

In the authors' workflow: Estimates of nucleated cell counts were drawn from the amplification of reference gene primers. Sequencing was performed with immunoSEQ multiplex PCR; in TCRdb, only in-frame clones are kept and a portion is missing. The V and J calls and the clone size are those of that table, but D and trimming were determined from the DNA. The table lists under 300,000 clones, around 86% of them singletons. Germline lookup yields CDR1 MNHEY and CDR2 SMNVEV (reference sequence). Between the trimmed V and J ends, which lost 3 bases and 9 bases, there was a span of 18 bases. The CDR3 runs 16 residues.

What was sequenced was peripheral blood. The clonotype comes from a woman aged 40 to 50 who had recovered from COVID-19. This chain links TRBV27 with TRBJ1-6; weak D call: TRBD1 (5 bases). Written as DNA, the CDR3 is TGTGCCAGCAGTTTCGTACAGGACCCTAGGGGTTCACCCCTCCACTTT. Amino acids: CASSFVQDPRGSPLHF.